A single sample is the source of the 31 T cell receptor beta chains below, sequenced in a study of cytotoxic CD8 clonotypes in ibrutinib-treated CLL. The repertoire was sequenced with immunoSEQ multiplex PCR; TCRdb's copy has only in-frame clones and lacks some. Of some 160,000 clones listed, roughly 86% were seen once; the top ten hold roughly 1.9%. The starting material was PBMCs, obtained after 12 months of ibrutinib treatment. The receptor set was obtained from a human donor with chronic lymphocytic leukemia.

This clone appeared a few times. V usage is TRBV7-6 and J usage is TRBJ2-2, with TRBD2 as a possible D gene (6 bases). The germline CDR1 and CDR2 sequences are SGHVS and FNYEAQ. The V end lost 5 bases, the J end lost 4 bases, and 20 bases lay between the germline ends. CDR3 length equals 17 residues. The CDR3: CASSAISGTVSTGELFF. For the CDR3, the DNA is TGTGCCAGCAGCGCTATCTCCGGGACTGTGAGCACCGGGGAGCTGTTTTTT.

J is TRBJ2-1 and V is TRBV15; tentative D call: TRBD2 (5 bases). This CDR3 has 15 amino acids. V was shortened by 0 bases and J by 10 bases, with 16 bases between the two germline ends. Germline V gives CDR1 LNHNV, CDR2 YYDKDF (reference sequence). For the CDR3, the DNA is TGTGCCACCAGCAGAGATTTCTCCCGGGGTAAGGAGCAGTTCTTC. Residues: CATSRDFSRGKEQFF.

The chain couples TRBV15 to TRBJ1-4; D gene uncertain. The germline CDR1 and CDR2 sequences are LNHNV and YYDKDF (reference sequence). The CDR3 contains 17 residues. V was trimmed by 8 bases and J by 0 bases, leaving 19 bases between them. The CDR3 here is CATGRLLNLATNEKLFF. The CDR3 region has the DNA TGTGCCACCGGACGACTGCTAAATCTTGCAACTAATGAAAAACTGTTTTTT.

The table lists this clone with a few counts. DNA for the CDR3: TGCGCCAGCAGCCAAGATCCTCAGGAATGGCGGGAGCTGTTTTTT. This translates into CASSQDPQEWRELFF. This chain uses TRBV4-3 with TRBJ2-2, with unresolved D. This CDR3 has 15 residues. Trimming pared 0 bases from V and 9 bases from J, leaving 14 bases between. Germline CDR1 LGHNA, CDR2 YSLEER.

V usage is TRBV28 and J usage is TRBJ1-2, with 9 positions matching TRBD1. With 4 bases clipped from V and 3 bases from J, the junction kept 6 bases outside the gene matches. The CDR3 runs 15 residues. The germline V gene encodes CDR1 MDHEN and CDR2 SYDVKM. As DNA, the CDR3 is TGTGCCAGCAGTTCAGCGGGACAGGGAGACTATGGCTACACCTTC. This translates into CASSSAGQGDYGYTF.

This chain connects TRBV28 to TRBJ2-5; a possible D gene is TRBD1 (6 bases). Germline CDR1 is MDHEN and CDR2 is SYDVKM. CDR3 length: 12 amino acids. Trimming stripped 5 bases from V and 5 bases from J, with 9 bases between. CDR3 sequence: CASSVQGETQYF. The DNA for the CDR3 is TGTGCCAGCAGTGTTCAGGGGGAGACCCAGTACTTC.

The chain links TRBV29-1 to TRBJ1-5; no reliable D call. The V and J ends lost 1 base and 7 bases respectively, with 11 bases between them. CDR1 is SQVTM, CDR2 ANQGSEA, per germline. The CDR3 has 13 amino acids. The CDR3 nucleotides are TGCAGCGTTGAAGTAGGGCTTGGACAGCCCCAGCATTTT. Its protein product is CSVEVGLGQPQHF.

This rearrangement joins TRBV28 to TRBJ2-7; 11 bases are shared with TRBD1. The V and J ends lost 1 base and 6 bases, in that order; junction bases with no gene match: 14. The CDR3 has 18 residues. CDR1 and CDR2 (germline): MDHEN, SYDVKM. The CDR3 DNA reads as TGTGCCAGCAGTTTATTGGGGGCAGGACAGGGGGCTAATGCCGAGCAGTACTTC. As protein: CASSLLGAGQGANAEQYF. Full variable domain (outside the CDR3, taken from reference TRBV28 and TRBJ2-7): DVKVTQSSRYLVKRTGEKVFLECVQDMDHENMFWYRQDPGLGLRLIYFSYDVKMKEKGDIPEGYSVSREKKERFSLILESASTNQTSMYLCASSLLGAGQGANAEQYFGPGTRLTVT.

The genes are TRBV5-1 and TRBJ2-2; a possible D gene is TRBD1 (5 bases). Germline-derived CDR1 and CDR2 are SGHRS and YFSETQ. V lost 6 bases and J 2 bases, leaving 14 bases between the germline ends. This CDR3 is 15 amino acids long. The CDR3, as DNA: TGCGCCAGCACCTTCCAAGGGGATAACACCGGGGAGCTGTTTTTT. The encoded protein is CASTFQGDNTGELFF.

The chain links TRBV28 to TRBJ1-2; TRBD1 aligns across 7 bases. From germline, CDR1 is MDHEN and CDR2 SYDVKM. The CDR3 contains 13 residues. V trimming: 4 bases; J trimming: 7 bases; junction bases outside the gene matches: 6. The CDR3 region has the DNA TGTGCCAGCAGTTCAACAGGGGTTGGTGGCTACACCTTC. This encodes CASSSTGVGGYTF.

The chain couples TRBV4-2 to TRBJ2-4; D perhaps matches TRBD2 (5 bases). V lost 0 bases and J 12 bases, leaving 12 bases between the germline ends. Germline-derived CDR1 and CDR2 are LGHNA and YNFKEQ. The CDR3 has 13 amino acids. The CDR3 loop reads CASSQELGRGQYF. The CDR3 DNA follows: TGTGCCAGCAGCCAAGAATTGGGGAGAGGTCAGTACTTC.

The chain links TRBV7-2 to TRBJ2-3; D perhaps matches TRBD2 (7 bases). The length of the CDR3 is 13 residues. The V gene lost 5 bases and the J gene lost 5 bases, with 11 bases spanning the gap. The germline CDR1 and CDR2 sequences are SGHTA and FQGNSA. The CDR3 coding sequence is TGTGCCAGCAGCGGGGGGGCAAGAGATACGCAGTATTTT. It yields the protein CASSGGARDTQYF. The full variable domain, with the rest looked up from reference TRBV7-2 and TRBJ2-3, is GAGVSQSPSNKVTEKGKDVELRCDPISGHTALYWYRQSLGQGLEFLIYFQGNSAPDKSGLPSDRFSAERTGGSVSTLTIQRTQQEDSAVYLCASSGGARDTQYFGPGTRLTVL.

V and J are TRBV27 and TRBJ1-4; D remains unclear. Germline CDR1 reads MNHEY; CDR2 reads SMNVEV (reference sequence). With 3 bases removed from V and 4 bases from J, the gap between germline ends came to 12 bases. The CDR3 is made up of 15 amino acids. The CDR3 loop reads CASSLAQKDNEKLFF. CDR3 bases: TGTGCCAGCAGTTTGGCCCAGAAAGATAATGAAAAACTGTTTTTT.

The CDR3 reads CASSPVESPRGEQYF. The CDR3 DNA reads as TGTGCCAGCTCACCAGTCGAGAGCCCCCGGGGGGAGCAGTACTTC. The V call is TRBV18, the J call TRBJ2-7; D is possibly TRBD2 (6 bases). Germline values: CDR1 KGHSH, CDR2 LQKENI. The CDR3 runs to 15 residues. V lost 2 bases and J lost 7, with 18 bases in between.

The chain is built from TRBV27 and TRBJ2-7; the D call may be TRBD1 or TRBD2 (5 bases each). The CDR3 contains 14 residues. From germline, CDR1 is MNHEY and CDR2 SMNVEV (reference sequence). The V and J ends lost 5 bases and 6 bases respectively, with 17 bases between them. The CDR3, as DNA: TGTGCCAGCAGTCAACTGTTTAGGGGAGCCGAGCAGTACTTC. It codes for CASSQLFRGAEQYF.

The rearrangement links TRBV7-2 to TRBJ2-7, with D possibly TRBD1 on 6 matching bases. CDR3 length: 14 amino acids. Trimming took 3 bases from V and 0 from J, leaving 9 bases between them. Germline V gives CDR1 SGHTA, CDR2 FQGNSA. CDR3 residues: CASSFGQYSYEQYF. The CDR3 coding sequence is TGTGCCAGCAGCTTTGGACAGTACTCCTACGAGCAGTACTTC.

V is TRBV5-6 and J is TRBJ2-7; the D gene is possibly TRBD1 (5 bases). V shed 4 bases and J shed 6 bases, with 14 bases lying between them. The CDR3 is 13 amino acids. Germline V gene lookup returns CDR1 SGHDT and CDR2 YYEEEE. This CDR3 reads CASSRTPPLEQYF. Written as DNA, the CDR3 is TGTGCCAGCAGCAGGACACCTCCCCTCGAGCAGTACTTC.

J is TRBJ2-3 and V is TRBV7-8, with no clear D. V lost 2 bases to trimming and J lost 0 bases, with 9 bases between them. The CDR3 is 15 amino acids. Germline CDR1 SGHVS, CDR2 FQNEAQ. The chain's CDR3 is CASSLLAESTDTQYF. The CDR3 coding sequence is TGTGCCAGCAGCTTACTTGCGGAGAGCACAGATACGCAGTATTTT.

This clone has only one observation. V and J are TRBV11-2 and TRBJ2-3; 7 bases match TRBD2. The CDR3 consists of 18 residues. Trimming cost V 5 bases and J 0 bases; bases outside gene matches: 14. CDR1 SGHAT and CDR2 FQNNGV come from the germline V gene. Here the CDR3 reads CASSPGRLAGFSTDTQYF. For the CDR3, the DNA is TGTGCCAGCAGCCCGGGCCGATTAGCGGGCTTCAGCACAGATACGCAGTATTTT.

The chain is built from TRBV28 and TRBJ1-1; 10 nucleotides align to TRBD1. This CDR3 is built from 15 residues. Per germline, CDR1 MDHEN and CDR2 SYDVKM. The V gene end was trimmed by 6 bases and the J gene end by 3 bases; junction bases not matched to a gene: 7. CDR3 region: CASSDPGQGYTEAFF. The CDR3 DNA sequence: TGTGCCAGCAGCGACCCGGGACAGGGGTACACTGAAGCTTTCTTT.

The rearrangement links TRBV4-3 to TRBJ2-3; a possible D gene is TRBD2 (5 bases). This CDR3 contains 18 residues. The V end was cut by 2 bases, the J end by 1 base, with 19 bases between. Germline V lookup: CDR1 LGHNA, CDR2 YSLEER. The CDR3 is CASSQRSRTRVGTDTQYF. The CDR3 region has the DNA TGCGCCAGCAGCCAAAGGAGTAGGACTCGCGTTGGCACAGATACGCAGTATTTT.

The V gene is TRBV25-1, the J gene TRBJ1-2; 9 nucleotides line up with TRBD1. The CDR3 runs 17 residues. V shed 1 base, J shed 2 bases, and the junction held 8 bases outside the gene matches. Germline loops: CDR1 MGHDK, CDR2 SYGVNS. CDR3 DNA: TGTGCCAGCAGTGAATCGGCCCTAGGACAGGGGAACTATGGCTACACCTTC. Translated, it gives CASSESALGQGNYGYTF.

The chain combines TRBV5-1 with TRBJ2-2, with 10 bases aligning to TRBD2. Germline V gene data show CDR1 as SGHRS and CDR2 as YFSETQ. This CDR3 contains 16 residues. The J segment lost 6 bases and the V segment lost 2 bases, leaving 7 bases of the junction unmatched. The CDR3 region is CASSFLSGGLPGELFF. The CDR3 region has the DNA TGCGCCAGCAGCTTTCTTAGCGGGGGGCTGCCCGGGGAGCTGTTTTTT. The entire variable domain, with the rest obtained from reference TRBV5-1 and TRBJ2-2, is as follows: KAGVTQTPRYLIKTRGQQVTLSCSPISGHRSVSWYQQTPGQGLQFLFEYFSETQRNKGNFPGRFSGRQFSNSRSEMNVSTLELGDSALYLCASSFLSGGLPGELFFGEGSRLTVL.

This clone was seen only a few times. This rearrangement joins TRBV28 to TRBJ2-7; D might be TRBD1 or TRBD2, each matching 6 bases. V lost 1 base to trimming and J lost 4 bases, with 20 bases between them. The V gene's germline CDR1 is MDHEN and CDR2 SYDVKM. The CDR3 has 17 amino acids. The CDR3 loop is CASSLLAPLGGDYEQYF. The CDR3 DNA reads as TGTGCCAGCAGTTTATTAGCCCCCCTCGGGGGCGATTACGAGCAGTACTTC.

This rearrangement joins TRBV7-9 to TRBJ2-7, with 8 bases matching TRBD2. Germline V gene lookup returns CDR1 SEHNR and CDR2 FQNEAQ (reference sequence). Losses at the gene ends were 5 bases for V and 5 bases for J; bases not matched to a gene: 11. CDR3 length: 15 amino acids. CDR3 residues: CASSIRTSLSDEQYF. Written as DNA, the CDR3 is TGTGCCAGCAGCATAAGGACTAGCCTGTCGGACGAGCAGTACTTC.

The chain links TRBV30 to TRBJ2-1; the D is unclear. Germline values: CDR1 GTSNPN, CDR2 SVGIG (reference sequence). The CDR3 is 12 amino acids. The germline V and J ends were trimmed by 0 bases and 13 bases, with 13 bases remaining between them. CDR3 protein: CAWSVGQPLQFF. The DNA for the CDR3 is TGTGCCTGGAGTGTTGGCCAACCCCTACAGTTCTTC.

The J gene is TRBJ1-3, the V gene TRBV5-4, with D perhaps TRBD1 (5 bases). Trimming shortened V by 0 bases and J by 1 base, and 20 bases separated the two germline ends. Germline V gene sequence: CDR1 SGHNT, CDR2 YYREEE (reference sequence). The length of the CDR3 is 19 residues. For the CDR3, the DNA is TGTGCCAGCAGCTTGGTAAGAGCAAACCCGGGGGGATCTGGAAACACCATATATTTT. This gives the protein CASSLVRANPGGSGNTIYF.

The chain couples TRBV15 to TRBJ2-7; weak D call: TRBD2 (5 bases). Germline V gives CDR1 LNHNV, CDR2 YYDKDF (reference sequence). The V end was cut by 0 bases, the J end by 3 bases, with 9 bases between. The CDR3 is 14 residues long. The CDR3 spells CATSRDRGNYEQYF. CDR3 in DNA: TGTGCCACCAGCAGAGATCGGGGAAACTACGAGCAGTACTTC.

This sequence joins TRBV28 and TRBJ2-1, with TRBD2 matching 12 bases. The J segment lost 16 bases and the V segment lost 5 bases, leaving 12 bases of the junction unmatched. The CDR3 is made up of 14 amino acids. Germline V gives CDR1 MDHEN, CDR2 SYDVKM. The CDR3 loop is CASSPLAGGAPPFF. As DNA, the CDR3 is TGTGCCAGCAGTCCTCTAGCGGGAGGGGCTCCACCCTTCTTC.

The chain combines TRBV11-1 with TRBJ2-7; TRBD1 or TRBD2 may be the D gene (5 bases each). Germline V CDR1 and CDR2: SGHAT, FQDESV (reference sequence). The length of the CDR3 is 17 residues. The V gene lost 7 bases and the J gene lost 0 bases, with 22 bases spanning the gap. The CDR3 DNA reads TGTGCCAGCACCCGGGGCAGTTACACTATTAACTCCTACGAGCAGTACTTC. Its protein product is CASTRGSYTINSYEQYF.

This chain uses TRBV5-1 with TRBJ2-7; D gene ambiguous. Trimming stripped 4 bases from V and 4 bases from J, with 12 bases between. The CDR3 spans 13 residues. Germline loops: CDR1 SGHRS, CDR2 YFSETQ. The CDR3, as DNA: TGCGCCAGCAGCCCGCCCCCAGGTTACGAGCAGTACTTC. Encoded protein: CASSPPPGYEQYF.